This T cell receptor (beta chain) was documented in a study of human T cells and chemical hapten exposure. Background on the study: Each patient's scalp received weekly diphenylcyclopropenone throughout the roughly 24-week study. A patient group, mainly female, showed alopecia areata, totalis or universalis.

Findings and caveats of the study: Significantly more large CDR3 similarity clusters were formed by expanded TCRs than by controls. The immune response of these alopecia patients might not match healthy individuals'.

This clonotype came up a few times. As yet, its antigen is unknown. Trimming took 0 bases from V and 0 from J; bases not matched to a gene: 2. The CDR3 is 17 residues long. In germline, CDR1 is LGHDT, CDR2 YNNKEL (reference sequence). Specified time point: pre-sensitization, week 0. Treatment in this sample: therapeutic diphenylcyclopropenone sensitization with weekly scalp DPC. TCRdb processed the RACE reads anew with MiXCR; each CDR3 protein has one entry. This sample has approximately 180,000 distinct CDR3 sequences, with more than 25% found just once. The origin of this receptor is a woman in her thirties with alopecia areata. Some clones in this sample may be carry-over from other donors' samples. The sequencing used whole blood, collected in connection with sensitization to the hapten diphenylcyclopropenone (DPC). The V call is TRBV3-1, the J call TRBJ2-1; 10 bases map to TRBD2. The CDR3 DNA reads as TGTGCCAGCAGCCAAGATCTAGCGGGGGCCTCCTACAATGAGCAGTTCTTC. Translation: CASSQDLAGASYNEQFF.